This TCR beta chain is from a study of cytomegalovirus exposure and HLA in healthy donors. Overall study results and limits: Later analysis demonstrated an association between a missense DCLRE1C variant and TCR beta V- and J-gene trimming. Altogether, some 170 TCR beta chains were recorded as cytomegalovirus-associated. Available immune exposure information covered CMV serostatus only.

13 Jbeta primers and 60 Vbeta primers were used for the PCR. Only in-frame clones appear in the TCRdb table, and some are missing; sequencing was by immunoSEQ multiplex PCR. The sample holds 110,000 or so clones, roughly 72% seen once. On this clone itself: The antigen remains undetermined.

This receptor was obtained from a woman in her 40s in good health and CMV-seropositive. Input material: PBMCs.

CDR3 residues: CASSPAGGRETQYF. CDR3 in DNA: TGTGCCAGCAGCCCTGCGGGGGGCAGGGAGACCCAGTACTTC. The chain combines TRBV11-2 with TRBJ2-5, with 8 bases fitting TRBD2. The CDR3 has 14 amino acids. Germline CDR1 is SGHAT and CDR2 is FQNNGV. Trimming took 5 bases from V and 5 from J; bases not matched to a gene: 7. The full variable domain, its missing parts supplied by reference TRBV11-2 and TRBJ2-5, is EAGVAQSPRYKIIEKRQSVAFWCNPISGHATLYWYQQILGQGPKLLIQFQNNGVVDDSQLPKDRFSAERLKGVDSTLKIQPAKLEDSAVYLCASSPAGGRETQYFGPGTRLLVL.